This TCR beta chain was found in a study of blood T cells in healthy people across ages. Study results and limitations: Expanded clonotype changes were possibly confounded by unknown donor CMV status. Diversity estimates from one million T cells were considered underestimates.

A sample-barcoded 5' primer and a J-beta primer mix were used in a second PCR of about 7 to 12 cycles. In TCRdb, the 5' RACE reads were re-called with MiXCR into one record per CDR3 protein. The data contain about 1,800,000 distinct CDR3 sequences, roughly 27% of them singletons. As concerns this clonotype: The antigen remains unidentified.

V lost 2 bases to trimming and J lost 6 bases, with 16 bases between them. The CDR3 contains 15 residues. The germline gives CDR1 KGHSH, CDR2 LQKENI. The material sequenced was blood. V gene TRBV18 combines with J gene TRBJ1-2; the D is unclear. The TCR originated in a woman aged 30 to 39 in good health. The CDR3 is CASSPNKGISHGYTF. As DNA, the CDR3 is TGTGCCAGCTCACCAAATAAGGGAATCAGTCATGGCTACACCTTC.